This TCR beta chain emerged from a study of chemoradiotherapy in HPV16-positive cancers. As for this clone: Its antigen is not known.

Profiling relied on immunoSEQ multiplex PCR, and the TCRdb table lists in-frame clones only, not all of them. The table records about 36,000 clones, 92% of them present only once. J lost 2 bases, V lost 1 base, and 4 bases had no gene match. Germline lookup yields CDR1 MNHNS and CDR2 SASEGT. The CDR3 is 15 amino acids. Study-level findings and limits: In HPV16-positive patients, HPV-responsive T-cell expansion tracked better recurrence-free survival. During treatment, candidate HPV-specific clones and E7-related motifs expanded in tumor.

The J gene is TRBJ2-7, the V gene TRBV6-1; 8 positions agree with TRBD2. The receptor was derived from a human donor with HPV-associated anogenital cancer. The input for sequencing was blood, taken from a patient who underwent chemoradiotherapy. This CDR3 is CASSEEGGGPYEQYF. As DNA, the CDR3 is TGTGCCAGCAGTGAAGAGGGCGGGGGGCCCTACGAGCAGTACTTC.